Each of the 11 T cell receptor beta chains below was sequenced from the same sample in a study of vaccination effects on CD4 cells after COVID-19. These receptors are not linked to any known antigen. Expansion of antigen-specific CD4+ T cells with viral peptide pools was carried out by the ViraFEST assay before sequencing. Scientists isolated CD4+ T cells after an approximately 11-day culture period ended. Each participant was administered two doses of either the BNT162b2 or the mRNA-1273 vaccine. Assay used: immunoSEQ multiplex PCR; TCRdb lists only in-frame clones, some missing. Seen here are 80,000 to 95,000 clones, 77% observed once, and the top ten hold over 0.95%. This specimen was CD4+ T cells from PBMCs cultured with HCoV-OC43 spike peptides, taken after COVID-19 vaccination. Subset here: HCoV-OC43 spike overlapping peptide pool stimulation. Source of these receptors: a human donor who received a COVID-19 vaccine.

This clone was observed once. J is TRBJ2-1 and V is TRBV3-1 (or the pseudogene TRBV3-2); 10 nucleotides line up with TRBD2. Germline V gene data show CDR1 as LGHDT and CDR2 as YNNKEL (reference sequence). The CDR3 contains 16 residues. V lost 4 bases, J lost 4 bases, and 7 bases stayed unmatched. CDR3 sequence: CASSLLGLADYNEQFF. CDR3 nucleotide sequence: TGTGCCAGCAGCCTTCTCGGACTAGCGGATTACAATGAGCAGTTCTTC.

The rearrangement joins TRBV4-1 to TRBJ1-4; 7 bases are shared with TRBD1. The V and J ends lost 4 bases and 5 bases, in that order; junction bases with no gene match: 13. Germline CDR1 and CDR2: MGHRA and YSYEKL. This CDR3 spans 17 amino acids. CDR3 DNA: TGCGCCAGCAGCCGAGAAGCTACCGGGACAGTGAATGAAAAACTGTTTTTT. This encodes CASSREATGTVNEKLFF.

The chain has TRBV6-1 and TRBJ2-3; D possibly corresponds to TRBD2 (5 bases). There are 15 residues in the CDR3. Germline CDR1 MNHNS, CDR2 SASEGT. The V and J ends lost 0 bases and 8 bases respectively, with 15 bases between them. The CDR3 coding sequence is TGTGCCAGCAGTGAAGCGCACGGATCCGGGGTTACGCAGTATTTT. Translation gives CASSEAHGSGVTQYF.

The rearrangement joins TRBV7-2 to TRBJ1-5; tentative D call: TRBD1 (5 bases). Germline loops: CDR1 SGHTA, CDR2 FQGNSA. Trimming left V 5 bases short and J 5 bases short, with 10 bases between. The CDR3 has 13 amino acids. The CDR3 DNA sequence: TGTGCCAGCAGCGAAAGACAGTATCAGCCCCAGCATTTT. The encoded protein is CASSERQYQPQHF.

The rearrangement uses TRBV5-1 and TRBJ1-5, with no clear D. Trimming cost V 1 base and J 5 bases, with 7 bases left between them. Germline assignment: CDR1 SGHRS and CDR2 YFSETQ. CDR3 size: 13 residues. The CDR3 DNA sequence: TGCGCCAGCAGCTTGTTCGGGGATCAGCCCCAGCATTTT. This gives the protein CASSLFGDQPQHF.

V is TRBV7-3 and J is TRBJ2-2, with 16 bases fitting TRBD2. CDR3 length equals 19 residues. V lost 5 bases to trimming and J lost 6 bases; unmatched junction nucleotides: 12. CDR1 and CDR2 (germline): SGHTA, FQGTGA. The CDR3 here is CASSPWGTSGGAGAGELFF. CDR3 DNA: TGTGCCAGCAGCCCATGGGGGACTAGCGGGGGGGCCGGGGCCGGGGAGCTGTTTTTT.

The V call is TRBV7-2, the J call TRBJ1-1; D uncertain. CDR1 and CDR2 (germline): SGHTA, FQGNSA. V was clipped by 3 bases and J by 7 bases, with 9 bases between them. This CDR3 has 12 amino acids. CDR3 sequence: CASSFAPLEAFF. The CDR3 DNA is TGTGCCAGCAGCTTTGCCCCGCTTGAAGCTTTCTTT.

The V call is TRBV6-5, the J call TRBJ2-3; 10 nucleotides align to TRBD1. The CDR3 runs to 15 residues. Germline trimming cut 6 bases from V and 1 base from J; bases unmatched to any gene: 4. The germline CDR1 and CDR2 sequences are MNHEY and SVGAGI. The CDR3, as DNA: TGTGCCAGCAGCGGGACAGGGGCCCGCACAGATACGCAGTATTTT. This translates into CASSGTGARTDTQYF.

The CDR3 loop reads CSVEDPWQAGNTIYF. The CDR3, as DNA: TGCAGCGTTGAAGATCCCTGGCAGGCTGGAAACACCATATATTTT. The chain couples TRBV29-1 to TRBJ1-3; no firm D call. The germline V and J ends were trimmed by 0 bases and 2 bases, with 11 bases remaining between them. The CDR3 spans 15 residues. Looked up from germline, CDR1 is SQVTM and CDR2 is ANQGSEA.

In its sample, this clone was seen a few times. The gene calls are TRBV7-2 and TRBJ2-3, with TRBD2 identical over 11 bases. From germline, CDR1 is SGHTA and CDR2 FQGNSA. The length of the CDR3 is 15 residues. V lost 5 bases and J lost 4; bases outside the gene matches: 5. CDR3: CASSISGGAPDTQYF. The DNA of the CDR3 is TGTGCCAGCAGCATTAGCGGGGGGGCCCCAGATACGCAGTATTTT. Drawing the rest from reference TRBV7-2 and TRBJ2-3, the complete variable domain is GAGVSQSPSNKVTEKGKDVELRCDPISGHTALYWYRQSLGQGLEFLIYFQGNSAPDKSGLPSDRFSAERTGGSVSTLTIQRTQQEDSAVYLCASSISGGAPDTQYFGPGTRLTVL.

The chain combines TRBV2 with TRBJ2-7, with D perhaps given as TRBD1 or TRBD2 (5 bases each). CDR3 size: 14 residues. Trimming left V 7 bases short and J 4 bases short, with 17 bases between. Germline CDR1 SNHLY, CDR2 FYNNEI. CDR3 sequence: CASTPGAALYEQYV. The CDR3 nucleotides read TGTGCCAGCACGCCCGGGGCCGCTTTATACGAGCAGTACGTC.